These 20 T cell receptor beta chains share one sample of origin, sequenced in a study of T-cell reconstitution after alpha-beta-depleted transplantation in children. Using unique molecular identifiers, the investigators prepared the TCRbeta library. In TCRdb, the PCR reads were re-called with MiXCR into one record per CDR3 protein. The sample gives approximately 250,000 distinct CDR3 sequences, around 9.7% of which show up once; 5% to 5.5% is in the top ten. The sequencing used PBMCs from the stem cell graft donor, collected from the stem cell graft. Receptors were obtained from a human donor who donated a stem cell graft to a child with SCID.

This clonotype came up a few times. The rearrangement uses TRBV7-3 and TRBJ1-1; 9 bases line up with TRBD1. Per the germline V gene, CDR1 is SGHTA and CDR2 is FQGTGA. This CDR3 has 13 amino acids. V was pared by 2 bases and J by 6 bases, with 1 base of the junction left unmatched. The CDR3 here is CASSLDRGAEAFF. CDR3 bases: TGTGCCAGCAGCTTAGACAGGGGGGCTGAAGCTTTCTTT.

The rearrangement links TRBV5-1 to TRBJ2-5; D might be TRBD1 or TRBD2, each matching 5 bases. The V and J ends lost 5 bases and 1 base respectively, with 9 bases between them. CDR1 is SGHRS, CDR2 YFSETQ, per germline. The CDR3 has 13 residues. The CDR3 nucleotides are TGCGCCAGCAGACCAGGGACCCAAGAGACCCAGTACTTC. Its protein is CASRPGTQETQYF.

The J gene is TRBJ2-1, the V gene TRBV7-3; D is unresolved. Trimming shortened V by 5 bases and J by 4 bases, and 12 bases separated the two germline ends. This CDR3 spans 14 amino acids. The V gene's germline CDR1 is SGHTA and CDR2 FQGTGA. The CDR3 is CASSPSTDYNEQFF. The CDR3 bases are TGTGCCAGCAGCCCATCGACGGATTACAATGAGCAGTTCTTC.

There are many counts of this clonotype. This chain uses TRBV20-1 with TRBJ2-7, with a possible D match to TRBD1 (5 bases). CDR1 DFQATT and CDR2 SNEGSKA come from the germline V gene (reference sequence). The CDR3 runs 13 residues. V was clipped by 4 bases and J by 4 bases, with 14 bases between them. CDR3 nucleotides: TGCAGTGCTAACCCCGCAGACAGTTACGAGCAGTACTTC. It is translated as CSANPADSYEQYF.

This clonotype was counted ten times or more. The gene calls are TRBV20-1 and TRBJ1-3; 8 bases line up with TRBD1. CDR3 length: 15 amino acids. After removal of 0 bases from V and 8 bases from J, the junction contained 9 bases not matched to a gene. CDR1 and CDR2 from the germline V gene are DFQATT and SNEGSKA (reference sequence). The CDR3 here is CSARDTQGAVDTIYF. The CDR3 DNA is TGCAGTGCTAGAGATACGCAGGGGGCTGTGGACACCATATATTTT.

This clonotype has at least ten counts. The rearrangement links TRBV18 to TRBJ2-7, with D perhaps matching TRBD1 (5 bases). Germline CDR1 and CDR2: KGHSH and LQKENI. Trimming removed 3 bases at V and 2 bases at J, with 11 bases between. This CDR3 is 14 amino acids long. The CDR3 DNA reads TGTGCCAGCTCACCGGGGCAGGCCACCTACGAGCAGTACTTC. Translation: CASSPGQATYEQYF.

Many counts were recorded for this clonotype. V gene TRBV20-1 combines with J gene TRBJ2-4; D gene unclear. CDR3 length: 13 amino acids. With 5 bases removed from V and 0 bases from J, the gap between germline ends came to 8 bases. Looked up from germline, CDR1 is DFQATT and CDR2 is SNEGSKA (reference sequence). The CDR3 reads CSALQLAKNIQYF. The CDR3 region has the DNA TGCAGTGCTTTACAGCTAGCCAAAAACATTCAGTACTTC.

The rearrangement uses TRBV2 and TRBJ2-1; 8 bases are shared with TRBD1. Germline trimming cut 0 bases from V and 11 bases from J; bases unmatched to any gene: 6. The CDR3 is 14 amino acids. Germline loops: CDR1 SNHLY, CDR2 FYNNEI. The CDR3 nucleotides read TGTGCCAGCAGTGAAGCCGGGACAGGTGGTCAGCAGTTCTTC. It translates to CASSEAGTGGQQFF.

At least ten counts were recorded for this clonotype. The J gene is TRBJ2-1, the V gene TRBV20-1; TRBD2 matches 8 bases. CDR1 and CDR2 (germline): DFQATT, SNEGSKA (reference sequence). J was trimmed by 2 bases and V by 3 bases; bases with no gene match: 9. The CDR3 has 16 amino acids. Here the CDR3 DNA reads TGCAGTGCTAGGGTTTTTAGCGGGGATACCTACAATGAGCAGTTCTTC. Encoded protein: CSARVFSGDTYNEQFF.

Many counts were recorded for this clonotype. This chain joins TRBV5-1 and TRBJ1-1; D is unresolved. Germline lookup yields CDR1 SGHRS and CDR2 YFSETQ. The CDR3 covers 13 residues. The V end was cut by 2 bases, the J end by 10 bases, with 15 bases between. CDR3 DNA: TGCGCCAGCAGCTTCATCGGGGTCAAGGCAGCTTTCTTT. Translation gives CASSFIGVKAAFF.

This clonotype was seen repeatedly, ten times or more. The CDR3 carries no conserved terminal phenylalanine or tryptophan, so it likely arises from a read error. It is unclear where the CDR3 begins or ends on the DNA, so no DNA is shown, and the CDR3 is as TCRdb lists it. This chain connects TRBV12-3 or TRBV12-4 to TRBJ2-7; the D segment call TRBD1 is taken from the table without a DNA check. The CDR3 numbers 11 amino acids, ends counted. The CDR3 loop is CASSFGQGLSL.

About this clonotype: At one of its ends the junction is not consistent with the germline gene, which may arise from a read error. The chain recombines TRBV7-2 with TRBJ1-6; weak D call: TRBD1 (5 bases). The CDR3 runs to 14 residues. The germline V gene has CDR1 SGHTA and CDR2 FQGNSA. Here the CDR3 reads CAGSLAGSYSPLHF. For the CDR3, the DNA is TGTGCCGGCAGCTTAGCAGGGTCGTACTCACCCCTCCACTTT.

At least ten counts were recorded for this clonotype. The genes are TRBV20-1 and TRBJ1-3; maybe TRBD1 (5 bases). CDR1 and CDR2 (germline): DFQATT, SNEGSKA (reference sequence). CDR3 length: 14 residues. V dropped 4 bases and J dropped 6 bases, with 16 bases sitting between them. CDR3 coding DNA: TGCAGTGCTAAATTTCCCGGGACCCAAAACACCATATATTTT. The encoded protein is CSAKFPGTQNTIYF.

This clonotype showed up many times. The V call is TRBV6-5, the J call TRBJ2-2; TRBD2 is a possible D gene (6 bases). V lost 5 bases, J lost 6 bases, and 16 bases lay in between. The germline gives CDR1 MNHEY, CDR2 SVGAGI. The CDR3 is made up of 15 amino acids. The CDR3 bases are TGTGCCAGCAGTCCACTCGGGCGGAGGGCCGGGGAGCTGTTTTTT. Protein product: CASSPLGRRAGELFF.

Ten or more counts support this clonotype. The chain uses TRBV12-3 or TRBV12-4 and TRBJ2-3; D gene ambiguous. Trimming stripped 3 bases from V and 5 bases from J, with 12 bases between. The CDR3 runs to 14 residues. CDR3 loop: CASSFDSGGDTQYF. The CDR3 DNA reads TGTGCCAGCAGTTTCGACTCTGGCGGAGATACGCAGTATTTT.

The J gene is TRBJ1-2, the V gene TRBV7-2; no clear D gene. Trimming left V 1 base short and J 4 bases short, with 16 bases between. Germline-derived CDR1 and CDR2 are SGHTA and FQGNSA. CDR3 length equals 16 residues. The CDR3 loop reads CASSLDVALWGYGYTF. The CDR3 bases are TGTGCCAGCAGCTTAGATGTAGCCCTTTGGGGCTATGGCTACACCTTC.

This clonotype was counted at least ten times. The V gene is TRBV10-3, the J gene TRBJ2-2; unclear D gene. Trimming removed 2 bases at V and 2 bases at J, with 6 bases between. From germline, CDR1 is ENHRY and CDR2 SYGVKD. CDR3 length equals 14 residues. The CDR3 reads CAISEGINTGELFF. As DNA, the CDR3 is TGTGCCATCAGTGAGGGCATCAACACCGGGGAGCTGTTTTTT.

This clonotype has only a few counts. This chain uses TRBV13 with TRBJ2-7; 7 nucleotides agree with TRBD1. The CDR3 runs 18 residues. Trimming at V came to 2 bases and at J to 3 bases, leaving 16 bases not matched to a gene. The germline gives CDR1 PRHDT, CDR2 FYEKMQ (reference sequence). The CDR3 loop reads CASSLIGLATGFNYEQYF. DNA of the CDR3: TGTGCCAGCAGCTTAATAGGGTTGGCGACAGGGTTTAACTACGAGCAGTACTTC.

This clonotype was counted many times. The chain joins TRBV11-2 to TRBJ2-1, with D tentatively TRBD2 (6 bases). Per the germline V gene, CDR1 is SGHAT and CDR2 is FQNNGV. V dropped 5 bases and J dropped 7 bases, with 15 bases sitting between them. This CDR3 has 14 amino acids. The chain's CDR3 is CASSPGWRGNEQFF. The CDR3 DNA is TGTGCCAGCAGCCCCGGCTGGCGGGGAAATGAGCAGTTCTTC. The complete variable domain, with remaining parts taken from reference TRBV11-2 and TRBJ2-1, reads EAGVAQSPRYKIIEKRQSVAFWCNPISGHATLYWYQQILGQGPKLLIQFQNNGVVDDSQLPKDRFSAERLKGVDSTLKIQPAKLEDSAVYLCASSPGWRGNEQFFGPGTRLTVL.

Ten or more counts support this clonotype. The gene calls are TRBV15 and TRBJ1-4, with 8 bases aligning to TRBD1. With 3 bases clipped from V and 8 bases from J, the junction kept 11 bases outside the gene matches. Germline loops: CDR1 LNHNV, CDR2 YYDKDF (reference sequence). The CDR3 has 16 amino acids. The CDR3: CATSRGAGTGGEKLFF. CDR3 nucleotide sequence: TGTGCCACCAGCAGGGGTGCCGGGACAGGCGGCGAAAAACTGTTTTTT.